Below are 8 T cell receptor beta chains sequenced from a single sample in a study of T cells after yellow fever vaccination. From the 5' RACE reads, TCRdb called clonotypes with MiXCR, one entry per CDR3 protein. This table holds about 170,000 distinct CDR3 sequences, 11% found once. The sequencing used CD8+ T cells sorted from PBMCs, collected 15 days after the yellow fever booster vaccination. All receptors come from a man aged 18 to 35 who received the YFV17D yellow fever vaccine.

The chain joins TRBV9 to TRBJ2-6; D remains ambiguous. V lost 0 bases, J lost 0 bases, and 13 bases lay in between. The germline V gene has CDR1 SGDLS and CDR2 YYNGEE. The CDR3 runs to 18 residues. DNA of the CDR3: TGTGCCAGCAGCGTAGCAGAGTTATATTTCTCTGGGGCCAACGTCCTGACTTTC. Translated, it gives CASSVAELYFSGANVLTF.

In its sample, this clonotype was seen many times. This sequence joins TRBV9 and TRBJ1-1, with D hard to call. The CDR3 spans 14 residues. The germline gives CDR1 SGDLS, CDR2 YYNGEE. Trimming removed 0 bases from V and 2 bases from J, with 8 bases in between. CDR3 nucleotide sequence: TGTGCCAGCAGCGTAGCTTGGGGAAACACTGAAGCTTTCTTT. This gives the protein CASSVAWGNTEAFF.

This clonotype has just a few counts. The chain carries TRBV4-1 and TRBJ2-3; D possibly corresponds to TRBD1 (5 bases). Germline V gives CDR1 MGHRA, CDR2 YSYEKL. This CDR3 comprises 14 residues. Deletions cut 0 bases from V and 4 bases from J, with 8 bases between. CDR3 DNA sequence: TGCGCCAGCAGCCAAGAGACAGTTGCAGATACGCAGTATTTT. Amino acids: CASSQETVADTQYF.

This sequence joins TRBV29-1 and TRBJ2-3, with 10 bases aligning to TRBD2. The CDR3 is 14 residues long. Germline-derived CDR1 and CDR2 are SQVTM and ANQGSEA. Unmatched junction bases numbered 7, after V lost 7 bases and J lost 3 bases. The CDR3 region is CSGGASGGTDTQYF. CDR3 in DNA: TGCAGCGGTGGGGCTAGCGGGGGAACAGATACGCAGTATTTT.

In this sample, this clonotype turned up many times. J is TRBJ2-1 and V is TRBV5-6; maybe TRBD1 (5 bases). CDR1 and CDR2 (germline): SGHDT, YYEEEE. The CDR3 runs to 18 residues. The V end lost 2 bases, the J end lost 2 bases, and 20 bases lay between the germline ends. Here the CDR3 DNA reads TGTGCCAGCAGCTTTCAGGGCCAAAGCACCTCCCCCTACAATGAGCAGTTCTTC. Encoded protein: CASSFQGQSTSPYNEQFF.

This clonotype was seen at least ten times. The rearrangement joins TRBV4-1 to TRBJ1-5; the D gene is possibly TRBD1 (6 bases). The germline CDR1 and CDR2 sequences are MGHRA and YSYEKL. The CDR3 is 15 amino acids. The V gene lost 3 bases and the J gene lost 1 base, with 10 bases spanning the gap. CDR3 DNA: TGCGCCAGCAGCCATCGGACAGTGAGCAATCAGCCCCAGCATTTT. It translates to CASSHRTVSNQPQHF.

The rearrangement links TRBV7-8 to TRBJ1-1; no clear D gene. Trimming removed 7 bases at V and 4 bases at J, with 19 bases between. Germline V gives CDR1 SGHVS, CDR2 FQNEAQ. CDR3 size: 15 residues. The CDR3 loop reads CASTLVDMEGTEAFF. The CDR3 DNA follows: TGTGCCAGCACCCTTGTCGATATGGAGGGCACTGAAGCTTTCTTT.

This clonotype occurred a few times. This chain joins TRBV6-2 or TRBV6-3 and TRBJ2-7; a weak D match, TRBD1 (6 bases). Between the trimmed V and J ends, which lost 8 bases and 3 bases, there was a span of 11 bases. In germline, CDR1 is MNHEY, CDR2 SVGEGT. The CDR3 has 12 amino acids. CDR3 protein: CASGQNFYEQYF. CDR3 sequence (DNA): TGTGCCAGCGGACAGAATTTCTACGAGCAGTACTTC.